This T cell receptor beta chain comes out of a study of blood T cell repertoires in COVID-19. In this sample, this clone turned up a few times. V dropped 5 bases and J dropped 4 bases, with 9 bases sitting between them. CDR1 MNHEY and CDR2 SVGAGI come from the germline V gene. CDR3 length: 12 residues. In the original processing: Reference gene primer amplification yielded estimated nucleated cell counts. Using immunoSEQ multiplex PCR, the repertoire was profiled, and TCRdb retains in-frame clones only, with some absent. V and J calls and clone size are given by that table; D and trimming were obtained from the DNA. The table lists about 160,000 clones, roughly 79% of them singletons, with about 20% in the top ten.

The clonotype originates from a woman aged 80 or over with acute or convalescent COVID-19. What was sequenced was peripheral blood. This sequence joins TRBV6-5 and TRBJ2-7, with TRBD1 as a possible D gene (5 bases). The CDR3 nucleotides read TGTGCCAGCAGTCCCACAGGTTACGAGCAGTACTTC. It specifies CASSPTGYEQYF.